Listed below are T cell receptor beta chains from one sample, sequenced in a study of chemoradiotherapy in HPV16-positive cancers. Clones were read by immunoSEQ multiplex PCR, and TCRdb kept only the in-frame ones, dropping some. The data contain roughly 39,000 clones, about 77% of them singletons. The sample consisted of blood, taken from a patient who underwent chemoradiotherapy. Receptors were obtained from a human donor with HPV-associated anogenital cancer. Each CDR3 is given with its conserved first and last residue. Fields, in order: clone size, J gene, V gene, CDR3 length, D gene, CDR3 protein, CDR3 DNA. A D gene is named only where the DNA matches it firmly. A clone size is listed for some rows: how often the clone was seen (once, few, many), or a class if it is expanded.

clone size: medium-sized
J gene: TRBJ2-5
V gene: TRBV7-6
CDR3 length: 15
D gene: -
CDR3 protein: CASSLEVGARETQYF
CDR3 DNA: TGTGCCAGCAGCTTAGAGGTGGGGGCGCGGGAGACCCAGTACTTC

clone size: -
J gene: TRBJ1-3
V gene: TRBV4-2
CDR3 length: 16
D gene: TRBD1
CDR3 protein: CASSQVGQDSGNTIYF
CDR3 DNA: TGTGCCAGCAGCCAAGTAGGACAGGACTCTGGAAACACCATATATTTT

clone size: -
J gene: TRBJ1-2
V gene: TRBV18
CDR3 length: 13
D gene: -
CDR3 protein: CASSQGQEEGYTF
CDR3 DNA: TGTGCCAGCTCCCAGGGGCAGGAGGAGGGCTACACCTTC

clone size: -
J gene: TRBJ2-1
V gene: TRBV19
CDR3 length: 15
D gene: TRBD2
CDR3 protein: CASSMIAGGRDEQFF
CDR3 DNA: TGTGCCAGTAGTATGATAGCGGGGGGCCGCGATGAGCAGTTCTTC

clone size: -
J gene: TRBJ2-2
V gene: TRBV18
CDR3 length: 16
D gene: -
CDR3 protein: CASSPPDVLNTGELFF
CDR3 DNA: TGTGCCAGCTCACCACCGGACGTTCTTAACACCGGGGAGCTGTTTTTT

clone size: once
J gene: TRBJ2-1
V gene: TRBV5-1
CDR3 length: 16
D gene: TRBD2
CDR3 protein: CASSLAGGLAENEQFF
CDR3 DNA: TGCGCCAGCAGCTTGGCCGGGGGACTAGCGGAAAATGAGCAGTTCTTC

clone size: -
J gene: TRBJ2-7
V gene: TRBV7-2
CDR3 length: 15
D gene: -
CDR3 protein: CASSLDPMASYEQYF
CDR3 DNA: TGTGCCAGCAGCTTAGACCCAATGGCCTCATACGAGCAGTACTTC

clone size: -
J gene: TRBJ1-6
V gene: TRBV5-1
CDR3 length: 14
D gene: TRBD1
CDR3 protein: CASNPGTVNSPLHF
CDR3 DNA: TGCGCCAGCAACCCCGGGACAGTTAATTCACCCCTCCACTTT

clone size: -
J gene: TRBJ2-7
V gene: TRBV18
CDR3 length: 15
D gene: TRBD1
CDR3 protein: CASSEQGQSSYEQYF
CDR3 DNA: TGTGCCAGCTCAGAACAGGGGCAGAGCTCCTACGAGCAGTACTTC

clone size: -
J gene: TRBJ2-1
V gene: TRBV6-6
CDR3 length: 12
D gene: -
CDR3 protein: CASSYEGNEQFF
CDR3 DNA: TGTGCCAGCAGTTACGAAGGTAACGAGCAGTTCTTC

clone size: few
J gene: TRBJ1-2
V gene: TRBV5-1
CDR3 length: 15
D gene: -
CDR3 protein: CASSPYVGGEYGYTF
CDR3 DNA: TGCGCCAGCAGCCCCTACGTGGGGGGCGAATATGGCTACACCTTC

clone size: few
J gene: TRBJ1-5
V gene: TRBV6-1
CDR3 length: 11
D gene: -
CDR3 protein: CAIGPVQPQHF
CDR3 DNA: TGTGCCATTGGGCCAGTTCAGCCCCAGCATTTT

clone size: -
J gene: TRBJ2-1
V gene: TRBV7-7
CDR3 length: 18
D gene: TRBD2
CDR3 protein: CASSLYSGGTSSYNEQFF
CDR3 DNA: TGTGCCAGCAGCTTATATAGCGGGGGGACTAGCTCCTACAATGAGCAGTTCTTC

clone size: -
J gene: TRBJ1-1
V gene: TRBV6-1
CDR3 length: 13
D gene: -
CDR3 protein: CASSDLNPAEAFF
CDR3 DNA: TGTGCCAGCAGTGATTTGAATCCAGCCGAAGCTTTCTTT

clone size: once
J gene: TRBJ1-3
V gene: TRBV6-6
CDR3 length: 16
D gene: -
CDR3 protein: CASIKGVGPSGNTIYF
CDR3 DNA: TGTGCCAGCATCAAGGGAGTTGGTCCCTCTGGAAACACCATATATTTT

clone size: -
J gene: TRBJ2-5
V gene: TRBV5-1
CDR3 length: 16
D gene: TRBD1
CDR3 protein: CASSYGQAGGQETQYF
CDR3 DNA: TGCGCCAGCAGCTACGGACAGGCAGGGGGACAAGAGACCCAGTACTTC

clone size: -
J gene: TRBJ2-2
V gene: TRBV4-2
CDR3 length: 17
D gene: TRBD2
CDR3 protein: CASSQEAGGRFTGELFF
CDR3 DNA: TGTGCCAGCAGCCAAGAGGCGGGGGGTCGATTCACCGGGGAGCTGTTTTTT

clone size: -
J gene: TRBJ2-7
V gene: TRBV5-1
CDR3 length: 15
D gene: -
CDR3 protein: CASSWGAGVSYEQYF
CDR3 DNA: TGCGCCAGCAGCTGGGGTGCAGGGGTTTCCTACGAGCAGTACTTC

clone size: -
J gene: TRBJ2-5
V gene: TRBV10-3
CDR3 length: 15
D gene: -
CDR3 protein: CAISPTGGVQETQYF
CDR3 DNA: TGTGCCATCAGCCCCACAGGAGGGGTCCAAGAGACCCAGTACTTC

clone size: -
J gene: TRBJ1-6
V gene: TRBV14
CDR3 length: 14
D gene: -
CDR3 protein: CASSQGQHNSPLHF
CDR3 DNA: TGTGCCAGCAGCCAAGGGCAGCATAATTCACCCCTCCACTTT

clone size: few
J gene: TRBJ1-6
V gene: TRBV5-1
CDR3 length: 17
D gene: TRBD1
CDR3 protein: CASRGTGTSSYNSPLHF
CDR3 DNA: TGCGCCAGCAGGGGGACAGGGACCAGCTCCTATAATTCACCCCTCCACTTT

clone size: -
J gene: TRBJ1-2
V gene: TRBV19
CDR3 length: 14
D gene: -
CDR3 protein: CASSIVPGKRGYTF
CDR3 DNA: TGTGCCAGTAGTATAGTTCCAGGGAAGCGAGGCTACACCTTC

clone size: -
J gene: TRBJ2-1
V gene: TRBV18
CDR3 length: 14
D gene: TRBD1
CDR3 protein: CASSPLTGEDEQFF
CDR3 DNA: TGTGCCAGCTCACCGTTGACAGGGGAGGATGAGCAGTTCTTC

clone size: -
J gene: TRBJ2-3
V gene: TRBV20-1
CDR3 length: 10
D gene: -
CDR3 protein: CSAREDTQYF
CDR3 DNA: TGCAGTGCTAGGGAAGATACGCAGTATTTT

clone size: -
J gene: TRBJ2-1
V gene: TRBV7-2
CDR3 length: 12
D gene: -
CDR3 protein: CASSPPDNEQFF
CDR3 DNA: TGTGCCAGCAGCCCCCCCGACAATGAGCAGTTCTTC

clone size: -
J gene: TRBJ2-2
V gene: TRBV6-4
CDR3 length: 15
D gene: TRBD2
CDR3 protein: CASSELAGAAGELFF
CDR3 DNA: TGTGCCAGCAGTGAACTAGCGGGGGCCGCCGGGGAGCTGTTTTTT

clone size: once
J gene: TRBJ2-3
V gene: TRBV5-4
CDR3 length: 16
D gene: TRBD1
CDR3 protein: CASSLPGQGSTDTQYF
CDR3 DNA: TGTGCCAGCAGCTTGCCGGGACAGGGGAGCACAGATACGCAGTATTTT

clone size: -
J gene: TRBJ1-1
V gene: TRBV5-4
CDR3 length: 15
D gene: -
CDR3 protein: CASRNHGGHNTEAFF
CDR3 DNA: TGTGCCAGCAGAAACCACGGCGGGCATAACACTGAAGCTTTCTTT

clone size: -
J gene: TRBJ2-1
V gene: TRBV14
CDR3 length: 15
D gene: TRBD2
CDR3 protein: CASRLAGGPYNEQFF
CDR3 DNA: TGTGCCAGCAGGCTAGCGGGGGGGCCCTACAATGAGCAGTTCTTC

clone size: -
J gene: TRBJ2-1
V gene: TRBV7-3
CDR3 length: 15
D gene: TRBD1
CDR3 protein: CASSLRQGVYNEQFF
CDR3 DNA: TGTGCCAGCAGCTTAAGACAGGGCGTCTACAATGAGCAGTTCTTC

clone size: few
J gene: TRBJ2-1
V gene: TRBV5-1
CDR3 length: 15
D gene: -
CDR3 protein: CASRWDNQGHNEQFF
CDR3 DNA: TGCGCCAGCAGATGGGACAACCAGGGCCACAATGAGCAGTTCTTC

clone size: few
J gene: TRBJ2-5
V gene: TRBV7-9
CDR3 length: 12
D gene: -
CDR3 protein: CASSSWEETQYF
CDR3 DNA: TGTGCCAGCAGCTCGTGGGAAGAGACCCAGTACTTC

clone size: -
J gene: TRBJ1-1
V gene: TRBV29-1
CDR3 length: 13
D gene: -
CDR3 protein: CSVAWGGNTEAFF
CDR3 DNA: TGCAGCGTTGCCTGGGGGGGGAACACTGAAGCTTTCTTT

clone size: -
J gene: TRBJ2-3
V gene: TRBV7-9
CDR3 length: 12
D gene: -
CDR3 protein: CASSSQGDTQYF
CDR3 DNA: TGTGCCAGCAGCTCCCAAGGAGATACGCAGTATTTT

clone size: -
J gene: TRBJ2-3
V gene: TRBV5-1
CDR3 length: 13
D gene: TRBD1
CDR3 protein: CASSWGQSDTQYF
CDR3 DNA: TGCGCCAGCAGCTGGGGACAGTCAGATACGCAGTATTTT

clone size: -
J gene: TRBJ2-2
V gene: TRBV5-1
CDR3 length: 14
D gene: TRBD1
CDR3 protein: CASSFRTGPGELFF
CDR3 DNA: TGCGCCAGCAGCTTTAGGACAGGGCCCGGGGAGCTGTTTTTT

clone size: few
J gene: TRBJ2-3
V gene: TRBV7-9
CDR3 length: 14
D gene: TRBD2
CDR3 protein: CASSSSGGSDTQYF
CDR3 DNA: TGTGCCAGCAGCTCTAGCGGGGGGTCAGATACGCAGTATTTT

clone size: -
J gene: TRBJ1-5
V gene: TRBV6-5
CDR3 length: 13
D gene: -
CDR3 protein: CASSTDRNQPQHF
CDR3 DNA: TGTGCCAGCAGTACCGACAGGAATCAGCCCCAGCATTTT

clone size: -
J gene: TRBJ2-1
V gene: TRBV27
CDR3 length: 17
D gene: -
CDR3 protein: CASSSPRTAFSYNEQFF
CDR3 DNA: TGTGCCAGCAGTAGCCCCCGGACAGCCTTCTCCTACAATGAGCAGTTCTTC

clone size: -
J gene: TRBJ1-5
V gene: TRBV19
CDR3 length: 13
D gene: -
CDR3 protein: CASTEQVNQPQHF
CDR3 DNA: TGTGCCAGTACAGAACAGGTCAATCAGCCCCAGCATTTT

clone size: -
J gene: TRBJ2-7
V gene: TRBV19
CDR3 length: 16
D gene: -
CDR3 protein: CASSTWRGRGFNEQYF
CDR3 DNA: TGTGCCAGTAGTACCTGGCGGGGCAGGGGATTCAACGAGCAGTACTTC

clone size: few
J gene: TRBJ2-1
V gene: TRBV7-6
CDR3 length: 14
D gene: TRBD1
CDR3 protein: CASSWGQENNEQFF
CDR3 DNA: TGTGCCAGCAGCTGGGGACAGGAGAACAATGAGCAGTTCTTC

clone size: -
J gene: TRBJ1-4
V gene: TRBV6-5
CDR3 length: 14
D gene: TRBD1
CDR3 protein: CASSTTGSLEKLFF
CDR3 DNA: TGTGCCAGCAGCACGACAGGGTCCCTCGAAAAACTGTTTTTT

clone size: -
J gene: TRBJ1-4
V gene: TRBV10-3
CDR3 length: 13
D gene: -
CDR3 protein: CAVRRDSNEKLFF
CDR3 DNA: TGTGCCGTCAGACGAGACAGTAATGAAAAACTGTTTTTT

clone size: -
J gene: TRBJ1-1
V gene: TRBV18
CDR3 length: 14
D gene: -
CDR3 protein: CASSVGRGGTEAFF
CDR3 DNA: TGTGCCAGCTCAGTAGGACGGGGGGGCACTGAAGCTTTCTTT

clone size: -
J gene: TRBJ2-7
V gene: TRBV6-5
CDR3 length: 11
D gene: -
CDR3 protein: CASADEDEQYF
CDR3 DNA: TGTGCCAGCGCCGACGAAGACGAGCAGTACTTC

clone size: few
J gene: TRBJ1-1
V gene: TRBV27
CDR3 length: 15
D gene: -
CDR3 protein: CASSFNQDLNTEAFF
CDR3 DNA: TGTGCCAGCAGTTTCAACCAGGATTTGAACACTGAAGCTTTCTTT

clone size: -
J gene: TRBJ2-5
V gene: TRBV5-4
CDR3 length: 15
D gene: -
CDR3 protein: CASSLEGPLGETQYF
CDR3 DNA: TGTGCCAGCAGCTTGGAGGGGCCCTTAGGGGAGACCCAGTACTTC

clone size: once
J gene: TRBJ2-5
V gene: TRBV7-9
CDR3 length: 14
D gene: -
CDR3 protein: CASSSQTGAETQYF
CDR3 DNA: TGTGCCAGCAGCTCTCAGACAGGCGCAGAGACCCAGTACTTC

clone size: -
J gene: TRBJ2-2
V gene: TRBV7-8
CDR3 length: 16
D gene: -
CDR3 protein: CASSSGSGVNTGELFF
CDR3 DNA: TGTGCCAGCAGCTCAGGGAGTGGGGTGAACACCGGGGAGCTGTTTTTT

clone size: -
J gene: TRBJ1-2
V gene: TRBV18
CDR3 length: 13
D gene: -
CDR3 protein: CASSPVVRDGYTF
CDR3 DNA: TGTGCCAGCTCACCAGTCGTCCGGGATGGCTACACCTTC

clone size: -
J gene: TRBJ2-3
V gene: TRBV18
CDR3 length: 12
D gene: -
CDR3 protein: CASSPFTDTQYF
CDR3 DNA: TGTGCCAGCTCACCATTCACAGATACGCAGTATTTT

clone size: -
J gene: TRBJ1-3
V gene: TRBV5-1
CDR3 length: 15
D gene: -
CDR3 protein: CASSPLLGDGNTIYF
CDR3 DNA: TGCGCCAGCAGCCCTCTCTTGGGGGATGGAAACACCATATATTTT